The clone carrying this TCR beta chain was observed once. This entry is derived from a study of T cells after yellow fever vaccination. One entry per CDR3 protein, called by TCRdb with MiXCR from the 5' RACE reads. The data show some 560,000 distinct CDR3 sequences, with roughly 19% seen just once and roughly an eighth held by the top ten. This CDR3 is built from 15 residues. Trimming took 7 bases from V and 2 from J; bases not matched to a gene: 9. The V gene's germline CDR1 is SGHRS and CDR2 YFSETQ. The TCR sequence derives from a man aged 25 to 40 who received the YFV17D yellow fever vaccine. The material sequenced was PBMCs, taken 15 days after the yellow fever booster vaccination. The chain recombines TRBV5-1 with TRBJ2-3; TRBD2 aligns across 8 bases. CDR3 nucleotide sequence: TGCGCCAGCGGACCGAGCGGGAGCCACACAGATACGCAGTATTTT. Translated: CASGPSGSHTDTQYF.